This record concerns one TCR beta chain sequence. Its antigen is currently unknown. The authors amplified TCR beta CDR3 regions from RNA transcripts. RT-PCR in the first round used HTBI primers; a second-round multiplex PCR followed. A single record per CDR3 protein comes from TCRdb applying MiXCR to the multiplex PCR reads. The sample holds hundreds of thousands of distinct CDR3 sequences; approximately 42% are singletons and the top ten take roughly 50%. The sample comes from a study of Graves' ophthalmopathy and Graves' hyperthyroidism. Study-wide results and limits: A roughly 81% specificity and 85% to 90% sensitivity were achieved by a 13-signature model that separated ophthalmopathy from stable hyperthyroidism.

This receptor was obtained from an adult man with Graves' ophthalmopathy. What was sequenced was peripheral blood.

CDR3 amino acids: CASSLGDGGGNEQYF. CDR3 nucleotides: TGCGCCAGCAGCCTAGGGGACGGCGGGGGGAACGAGCAGTACTTC. The chain uses TRBV5-1 and TRBJ2-7, with TRBD2 matching over 8 bases. Looked up from germline, CDR1 is SGHRS and CDR2 is YFSETQ. V shed 4 bases, J shed 5 bases, and the junction held 11 bases outside the gene matches. This CDR3 is built from 15 residues. The full variable domain, with the rest looked up from reference TRBV5-1 and TRBJ2-7, is KAGVTQTPRYLIKTRGQQVTLSCSPISGHRSVSWYQQTPGQGLQFLFEYFSETQRNKGNFPGRFSGRQFSNSRSEMNVSTLELGDSALYLCASSLGDGGGNEQYFGPGTRLTVT.